This TCR beta chain was found in a study of shared clonotypes between healthy human individuals. It was across several immunoSEQ plates that each subset's genomic DNA was evenly split. The protocol was immunoSEQ multiplex PCR, while the TCRdb copy is restricted to in-frame clones and leaves out a portion. The sample lists 2 million to 2.5 million clones; just over 90% were seen once. The V gene lost 5 bases and the J gene lost 3 bases, with 20 bases spanning the gap. This CDR3 has 16 residues. CDR1 is SGHRS and CDR2 is YFSETQ in the germline V gene. V gene TRBV5-1 combines with J gene TRBJ1-2, with unresolved D. The receptor was isolated from a man younger than 35 in good health. Some clones in this sample may be carry-over from other donors' samples. The sample taken for sequencing was naive CD4+ T cells from PBMCs. The subset: CD45RA+ positively selected. CDR3 bases: TGCGCCAGCAGTCCGGCTGGCAGTGCATTGGACTATGGCTACACCTTC. Translated: CASSPAGSALDYGYTF.